The present TCR beta chain was sequenced within a study of Ad26.COV2.S vaccination and SARS-CoV-2 variants. Overall study: Donor got 5x10^10 or 1x10^11 viral particles of Ad26.COV2.S. Study-level findings and limits: Total T cell responses may have been underestimated by the TCR breadth and depth analyses.

Only in-frame clones appear in the TCRdb table, and some are missing; sequencing was by immunoSEQ multiplex PCR. In the table there are around 340,000 clones, around nine tenths of which are singletons. Points on this clone: Antigen unknown.

Treatment given: approximately 18 received Ad26.COV2.S at low or high dose, single or two shots; about 5 received placebo; per-sample allocation not given. Specimen acquisition occurred on day 63 following the initial vaccine or placebo injection. A Boston adult aged 18-55 years was the donor. The junction had 3 bases not matched to a gene; V was cut back by 6 bases and J by 3 bases. CDR3 length equals 13 residues. Germline values: CDR1 SNHLY, CDR2 FYNNEI. This specimen consisted of peripheral blood, obtained in a trial of Ad26.COV2.S vaccine versus placebo. The sequence derives from a person aged 18-65 years who received the Ad26.COV2.S COVID-19 vaccine or a placebo. The chain carries TRBV2 and TRBJ2-7; 9 positions agree with TRBD1. The CDR3 loop is CASRGTGFYEQYF. The CDR3 nucleotides read TGTGCCAGCAGGGGGACAGGGTTCTACGAGCAGTACTTC.